The rows below give T cell receptor beta chains drawn from one sample of a study of CD8 T cells in ankylosing spondylitis. TCRdb analysed the 5' RACE reads with MiXCR anew, one entry per CDR3 protein. The top ten hold about 10% of the sample, which has more than 250,000 distinct CDR3 sequences, roughly 11% seen once. What was sequenced was blood, either unsorted or a sorted T cell fraction (not recorded which). Source of these receptors: a female donor with ankylosing spondylitis or in good health (not recorded which). Each CDR3 is given without its conserved first and last residue.

J: TRBJ1-6; V: TRBV7-8; CDR3: ASSLVTAGVMSPLH
J: TRBJ2-1; V: TRBV10-1; CDR3: ASSEVTGLADNEQF
J: TRBJ2-7; V: TRBV6-1; CDR3: ASSEVRGYRSYEQY
J: TRBJ2-3; V: TRBV6-1; CDR3: ASSRLAGDTDTQY
J: TRBJ2-5; V: TRBV7-9; CDR3: ASAKGTGLQETQY
J: TRBJ2-3; V: TRBV20-1; CDR3: SARDLGGKYYSDTQY
J: -; V: TRBV6-1; CDR3: ASRGLAAPSDTQH
J: TRBJ2-7; V: TRBV12-3/TRBV12-4; CDR3: ASTDRVDAYEQY
J: TRBJ2-7; V: TRBV5-6; CDR3: ASSRRGRLYEQY
J: TRBJ1-1; V: TRBV28; CDR3: ASSVIGGTEAF
J: TRBJ2-7; V: TRBV7-9; CDR3: ASSTSTGASYEQY
J: TRBJ1-5; V: TRBV20-1; CDR3: SAFTGRSEQPQH
J: TRBJ2-1; V: TRBV2; CDR3: ASASGSSYNEQF
J: TRBJ2-7; V: TRBV29-1; CDR3: SVDGQY
J: TRBJ2-2; V: TRBV20-1; CDR3: SAGSGGHTGELF
J: TRBJ2-3; V: TRBV11-2; CDR3: ASTVLPNADTQY
J: TRBJ2-3; V: TRBV20-1; CDR3: SAQDPGHLSTDTQY
J: TRBJ2-2; V: TRBV3-1; CDR3: ASSQAGELF
J: TRBJ2-3; V: TRBV7-2; CDR3: ASSFGTSGGAVDTQY
J: TRBJ1-5; V: TRBV7-9; CDR3: ASSRGGGGKGQPQH
J: TRBJ2-7; V: TRBV7-6; CDR3: ASSLALTGRLSYEQY
J: TRBJ2-7; V: TRBV4-3; CDR3: ASSRGTYYEQY
J: TRBJ1-5; V: TRBV3-1; CDR3: ASSPRTAPREPQH
J: TRBJ2-2; V: TRBV12-3/TRBV12-4; CDR3: ASSLRGGVSTGELF
J: TRBJ1-5; V: TRBV5-1; CDR3: ASSLERQGEQWPQH
J: TRBJ2-5; V: TRBV30; CDR3: AWTHQETQY
J: TRBJ2-3; V: TRBV5-1; CDR3: ASSPKTSTDTQY
J: TRBJ2-1; V: TRBV10-3; CDR3: AISEARGDYNEQF
J: TRBJ1-3; V: TRBV10-2; CDR3: ASSPGQGGNTIY
J: TRBJ1-5; V: TRBV4-2; CDR3: ASSPGLLGNQPQH
J: TRBJ1-4; V: TRBV27; CDR3: ASRPTGVEKLF
J: TRBJ1-1; V: TRBV11-2; CDR3: ASSLESVRRAWTEAF
J: TRBJ2-1; V: TRBV12-3/TRBV12-4; CDR3: ASSLWGGSNSYNEQF
J: TRBJ2-7; V: TRBV20-1; CDR3: SANPTRETYEQY
J: TRBJ1-5; V: TRBV19; CDR3: ASNPFATGGNQPQH
J: TRBJ2-7; V: TRBV11-2; CDR3: ASSLDLTGTYEQY
J: TRBJ2-3; V: TRBV5-1; CDR3: ASRYPEVTDTQY
J: TRBJ1-4; V: TRBV7-2; CDR3: ASSLRRVGEKLF
J: TRBJ2-7; V: TRBV6-5; CDR3: ASSYSALKRAPTYEQY
J: TRBJ2-3; V: TRBV3-1; CDR3: ASCFVLAGGPGGDTQY
J: TRBJ1-3; V: TRBV2; CDR3: ASKGMAGNTIY
J: TRBJ1-2; V: TRBV10-3; CDR3: AISESGTGGHGYT
J: TRBJ2-1; V: TRBV5-1; CDR3: ASSLAAGDPNEQF
J: TRBJ2-6; V: TRBV12-3/TRBV12-4; CDR3: ASRGQPPATSGANVLT
J: TRBJ2-2; V: TRBV19; CDR3: ASSIGNTGELF
J: TRBJ1-1; V: TRBV5-1; CDR3: ASSPGRNPATEAF
J: TRBJ2-3; V: TRBV4-3; CDR3: ASSPTRGLAGGDTQY
J: TRBJ2-2; V: TRBV29-1; CDR3: SVESRLNTGELF
J: TRBJ2-3; V: TRBV5-6; CDR3: ASSLFSRVAGGHTDTQY
J: TRBJ2-5; V: TRBV5-1; CDR3: ASSEGHQETQY
J: TRBJ2-7; V: TRBV12-3/TRBV12-4; CDR3: ASSLGTPGWNEQY
J: TRBJ2-2; V: TRBV7-9; CDR3: ASRPSGAVNTGELF
J: TRBJ2-7; V: TRBV20-1; CDR3: SASGLAGSYEQY
J: TRBJ1-5; V: TRBV28; CDR3: ALCLSSGWAGGVNQPQH
J: TRBJ2-3; V: TRBV5-1; CDR3: ASSRYGTASTDTQY
J: TRBJ2-5; V: TRBV7-8; CDR3: ASSPIRRARQETQY
J: TRBJ2-3; V: TRBV5-1; CDR3: ASSLAPGTADTQY
J: TRBJ2-1; V: TRBV7-2; CDR3: ASSLLAGGPGNEQF
J: TRBJ2-3; V: TRBV5-1; CDR3: ASSLAGPSTDTQY
J: TRBJ1-2; V: TRBV5-1; CDR3: ASSLGDRGYGYT